This is a list of T cell receptor beta chains from one sample in a study of vaccination and CD4 T cells after COVID-19. TCRdb fed the PCR reads into MiXCR, producing one record per CDR3 protein. The table shows around 9,200 distinct CDR3 sequences, with about 61% occurring only once. These receptors have no known antigen. The sequencing sample was made of CD4+ T cells from blood, cultured in vitro. All receptors come from a human donor who had recovered from COVID-19. The CDR3 runs from the conserved cysteine through the conserved F or W. D genes are given only for firm matches. Clone size is shown for a subset of rows, as once, few, many or a class of expanded clone.

TRBJ2-5	.	TRBV7-2	.	TGTGCCAGCAGCTTAGGGCCGGGGGAGACCCAGTACTTC	CASSLGPGETQYF
TRBJ2-7	.	TRBV6-1	TRBD1	TGTGCCAGCAGTAGACAGGGGAGCGAGCAGTACTTC	CASSRQGSEQYF
TRBJ2-3	.	TRBV24-1	.	TGTGCCACCAGCAGGTCAGATACGCAGTATTTT	CATSRSDTQYF
TRBJ1-6	few	TRBV6-1	.	TGTGCCAGCAGTGAATTGTATCTCCTCCACTTT	CASSELYLLHF
TRBJ2-1	.	TRBV2	.	TGTGCCACAGGGCTAAATGAGCAGTTCTTC	CATGLNEQFF
TRBJ2-7	.	TRBV2	.	TGTGCCAGCAGGATTCAGGGTTCCACCTACGAGCAGTACTTC	CASRIQGSTYEQYF
TRBJ2-5	.	TRBV6-1	.	TGTGCCACCTCATGGGGGGCGCGGGAGACCCAGTACTTC	CATSWGARETQYF
TRBJ1-5	few	TRBV20-1	.	TGCAGTGCTAGGTGGGGGGGTGGTAGCAATCAGCCCCAGCATTTT	CSARWGGGSNQPQHF
TRBJ1-1	.	TRBV7-3	TRBD1	TGTGCCAGCAGCCGGGACAGGGGGCATACTGAAGCTTTCTTT	CASSRDRGHTEAFF
TRBJ1-2	.	TRBV7-8	.	TGTGCCAGCAGCTTAGTTGGTCAGGGAGACTATGGCTACACCTTC	CASSLVGQGDYGYTF
TRBJ1-1	.	TRBV27	.	TGTGCCAGCAGTTCAAGGGGGGGCACTGAAGCTTTCTTT	CASSSRGGTEAFF
TRBJ1-3	.	TRBV7-2	.	TGTGCCAGCAGCCCATATTTGGACTCTGGAAACACCATATATTTT	CASSPYLDSGNTIYF
TRBJ1-1	.	TRBV7-6	.	TGTGCCAGCAGCCGTTCGGAGGGGACTGAAGCTTTCTTT	CASSRSEGTEAFF
TRBJ1-2	.	TRBV28	.	TGTGCCAGCAGTCGATGGGGTGTATTGGACTATGGCTACACCTTC	CASSRWGVLDYGYTF
TRBJ1-6	.	TRBV20-1	.	TGCAGTGCTAGCAATAGGGGGACCCAAATTTCACCCCTCCACTTT	CSASNRGTQISPLHF
TRBJ2-5	.	TRBV20-1	TRBD2	TGCAGTGCGTATAAAGCCGGGACGGGAGGCGAGACCCAGTACTTC	CSAYKAGTGGETQYF
TRBJ1-6	few	TRBV27	.	TGTGCCAGCAGTTTGAACGGGTCACCCCTCCACTTT	CASSLNGSPLHF
TRBJ2-5	.	TRBV10-3	TRBD1	TGTGCCATCAGTGAGGTTGACAGGGGGTCAGAGACCCAGTACTTC	CAISEVDRGSETQYF
TRBJ2-5	once	TRBV7-8	.	TGTGCCAGCCGAGGTTTGGCTCCCCGCGAGACCCAGTACTTC	CASRGLAPRETQYF
TRBJ1-2	.	TRBV6-1	TRBD1	TGTGCCACCAAATCGACAGGGGCTGAAGGCTACACCTTC	CATKSTGAEGYTF